This TCR beta chain came from a study of early T cells in non-severe SARS-CoV-2 infection. At the level of the study: Alpha and beta chains were unpaired, from unsorted whole-blood bulk RNA.

V lost 5 bases to trimming and J lost 6 bases; unmatched junction nucleotides: 11. Germline-derived CDR1 and CDR2 are DFQATT and SNEGSKA (reference sequence). The CDR3 length is 16 residues. From the 5' RACE reads, TCRdb called clonotypes with MiXCR, one entry per CDR3 protein. Among 30,000 to 35,000 distinct CDR3 sequences, roughly 6% were seen once, and the ten largest hold around 8%. This clonotype was detected many times. The V and J genes are TRBV20-1 and TRBJ2-1; 12 bases align to TRBD2. The source of this sequence is an adult who was a healthcare worker with PCR-confirmed SARS-CoV-2 infection or an uninfected control (not recorded which). The sequenced material came from whole blood. DNA for the CDR3: TGCAGTGCTGCGACTAGCGGGGGTCGATTGGGCAATGAGCAGTTCTTC. Translated: CSAATSGGRLGNEQFF.